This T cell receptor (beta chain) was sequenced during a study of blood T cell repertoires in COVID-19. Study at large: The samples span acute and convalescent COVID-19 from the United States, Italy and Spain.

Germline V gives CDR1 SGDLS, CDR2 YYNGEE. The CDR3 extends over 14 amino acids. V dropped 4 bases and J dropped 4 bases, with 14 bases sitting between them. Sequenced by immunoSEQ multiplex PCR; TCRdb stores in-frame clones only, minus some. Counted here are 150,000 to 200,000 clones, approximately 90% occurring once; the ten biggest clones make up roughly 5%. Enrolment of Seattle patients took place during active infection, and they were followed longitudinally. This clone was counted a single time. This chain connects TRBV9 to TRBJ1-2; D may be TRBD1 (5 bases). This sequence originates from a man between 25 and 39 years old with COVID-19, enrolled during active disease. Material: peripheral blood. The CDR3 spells CASSLRGEGYGYTF. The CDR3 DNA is TGTGCCAGCAGCCTAAGAGGGGAGGGCTATGGCTACACCTTC. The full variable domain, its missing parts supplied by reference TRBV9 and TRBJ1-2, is DSGVTQTPKHLITATGQRVTLRCSPRSGDLSVYWYQQSLDQGLQFLIQYYNGEERAKGNILERFSAQQFPDLHSELNLSSLELGDSALYFCASSLRGEGYGYTFGSGTRLTVV.